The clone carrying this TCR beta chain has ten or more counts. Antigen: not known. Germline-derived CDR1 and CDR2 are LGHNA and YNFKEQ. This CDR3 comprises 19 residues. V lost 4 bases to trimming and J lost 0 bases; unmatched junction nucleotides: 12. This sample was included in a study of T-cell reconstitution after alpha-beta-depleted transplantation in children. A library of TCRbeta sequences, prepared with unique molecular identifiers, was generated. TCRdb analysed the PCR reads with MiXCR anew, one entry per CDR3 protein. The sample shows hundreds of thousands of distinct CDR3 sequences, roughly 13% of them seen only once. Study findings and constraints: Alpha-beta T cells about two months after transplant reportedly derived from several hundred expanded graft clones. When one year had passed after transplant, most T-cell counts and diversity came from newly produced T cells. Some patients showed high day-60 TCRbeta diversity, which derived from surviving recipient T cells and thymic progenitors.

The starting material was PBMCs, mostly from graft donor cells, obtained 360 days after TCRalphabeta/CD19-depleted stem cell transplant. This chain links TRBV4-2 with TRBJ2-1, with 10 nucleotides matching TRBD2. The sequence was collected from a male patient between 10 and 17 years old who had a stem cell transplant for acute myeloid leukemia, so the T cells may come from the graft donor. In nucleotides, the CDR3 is TGTGCCAGCAGCCGACGGCCACTAGCGGGAAAAGGCTCCTACAATGAGCAGTTCTTC. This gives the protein CASSRRPLAGKGSYNEQFF.